This TCR beta chain was sequenced in a study of identical twins. Study-level findings and limits: Clonotypes of the beta chain that were abundant in cord blood carried fewer insertions (memory repertoires showed none). Models underpredicted monozygotic twin sharing of out-of-frame TCR alpha.

Using its own MiXCR run on the 5' RACE reads, TCRdb lists one record per CDR3 protein. Among 700,000 or so distinct CDR3 sequences listed, more than 6.5% were seen once. There are many counts of this clonotype. Its specificity is not known. The V gene end was trimmed by 4 bases and the J gene end by 8 bases; junction bases not matched to a gene: 9. The CDR3 sequence is 14 residues long. Germline-derived CDR1 and CDR2 are SGHRS and YFSETQ. The data also belong to a second study, concerning yellow fever vaccine responses in identical twins.

The clonotype originates from a young woman in good health. Sample: PBMCs. The rearrangement joins TRBV5-1 to TRBJ2-1; 7 bases agree with TRBD1. The CDR3 loop reads CASSLPTGNDEQFF. CDR3 bases: TGCGCCAGCAGCCTACCGACAGGGAACGATGAGCAGTTCTTC.